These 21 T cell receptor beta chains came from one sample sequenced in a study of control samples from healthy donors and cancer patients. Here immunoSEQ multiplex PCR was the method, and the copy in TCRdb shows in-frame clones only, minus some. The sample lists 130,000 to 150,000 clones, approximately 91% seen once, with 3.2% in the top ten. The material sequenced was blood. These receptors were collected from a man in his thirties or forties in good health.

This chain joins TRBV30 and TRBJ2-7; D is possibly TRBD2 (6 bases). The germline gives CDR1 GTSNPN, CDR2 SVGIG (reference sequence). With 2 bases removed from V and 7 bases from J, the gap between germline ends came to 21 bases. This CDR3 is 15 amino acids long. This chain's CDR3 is CAWSRYRDARGEQYF. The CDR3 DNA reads TGTGCCTGGAGTCGGTACCGGGACGCCCGGGGGGAGCAGTACTTC.

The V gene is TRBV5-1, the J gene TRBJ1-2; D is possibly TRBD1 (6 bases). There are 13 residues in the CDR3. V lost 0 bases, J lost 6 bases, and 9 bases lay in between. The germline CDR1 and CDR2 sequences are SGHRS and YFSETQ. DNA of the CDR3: TGCGCCAGCAGCTTGGGGCAGGGGAATGGCTACACCTTC. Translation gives CASSLGQGNGYTF.

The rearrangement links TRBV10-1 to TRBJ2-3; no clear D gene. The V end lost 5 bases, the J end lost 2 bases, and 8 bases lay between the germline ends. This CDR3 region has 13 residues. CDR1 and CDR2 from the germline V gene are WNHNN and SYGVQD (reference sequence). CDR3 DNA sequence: TGCGCCAGCAGTCGAAAGAACACAGATACGCAGTATTTT. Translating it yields CASSRKNTDTQYF.

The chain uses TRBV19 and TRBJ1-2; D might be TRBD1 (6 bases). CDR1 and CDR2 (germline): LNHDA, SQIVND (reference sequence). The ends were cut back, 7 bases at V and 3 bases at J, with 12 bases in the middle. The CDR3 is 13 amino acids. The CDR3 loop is CASTGGRYYGYTF. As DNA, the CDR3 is TGTGCCAGTACCGGGGGCAGGTACTATGGCTACACCTTC. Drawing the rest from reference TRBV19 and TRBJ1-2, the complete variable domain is DGGITQSPKYLFRKEGQNVTLSCEQNLNHDAMYWYRQDPGQGLRLIYYSQIVNDFQKGDIAEGYSVSREKKESFPLTVTSAQKNPTAFYLCASTGGRYYGYTFGSGTRLTVV.

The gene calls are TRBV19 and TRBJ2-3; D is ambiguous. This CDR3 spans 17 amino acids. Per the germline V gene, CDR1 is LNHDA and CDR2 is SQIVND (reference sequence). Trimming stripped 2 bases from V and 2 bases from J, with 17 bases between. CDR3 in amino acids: CASSILNLYTNTDTQYF. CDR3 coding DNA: TGTGCCAGTAGTATACTGAATTTGTACACTAACACAGATACGCAGTATTTT.

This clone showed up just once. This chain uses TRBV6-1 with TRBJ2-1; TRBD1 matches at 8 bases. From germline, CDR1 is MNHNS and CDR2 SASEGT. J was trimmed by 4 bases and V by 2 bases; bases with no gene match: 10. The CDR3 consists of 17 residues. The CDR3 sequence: CASSELSGTGTYNEQFF. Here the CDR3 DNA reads TGTGCCAGCAGTGAACTATCCGGGACAGGAACATACAATGAGCAGTTCTTC.

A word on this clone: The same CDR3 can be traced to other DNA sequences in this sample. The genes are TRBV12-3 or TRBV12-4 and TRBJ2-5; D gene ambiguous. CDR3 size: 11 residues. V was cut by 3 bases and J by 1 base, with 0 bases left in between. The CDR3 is CASSFQETQYF. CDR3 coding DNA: TGTGCCAGCAGTTTCCAAGAGACCCAGTACTTC.

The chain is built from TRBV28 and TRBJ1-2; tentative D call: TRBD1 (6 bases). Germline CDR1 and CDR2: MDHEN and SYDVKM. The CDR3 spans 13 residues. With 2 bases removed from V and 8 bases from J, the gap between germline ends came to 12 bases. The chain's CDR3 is CASSLVQGGGYTF. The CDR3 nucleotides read TGTGCCAGCAGTTTAGTACAGGGAGGCGGCTACACCTTC.

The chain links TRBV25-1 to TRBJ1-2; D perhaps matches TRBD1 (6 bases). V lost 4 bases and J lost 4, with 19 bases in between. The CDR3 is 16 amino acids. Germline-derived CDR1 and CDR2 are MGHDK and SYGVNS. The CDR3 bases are TGTGCCAGCAGTGGCCGCGGACAGATTTATTCCTATGGCTACACCTTC. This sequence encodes CASSGRGQIYSYGYTF.

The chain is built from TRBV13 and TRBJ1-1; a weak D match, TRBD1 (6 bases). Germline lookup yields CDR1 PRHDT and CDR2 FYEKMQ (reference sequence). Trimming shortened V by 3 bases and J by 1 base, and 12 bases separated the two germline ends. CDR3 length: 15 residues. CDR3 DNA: TGTGCCAGCAGCTTGGGGGGCGAAGGGAACACTGAAGCTTTCTTT. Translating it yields CASSLGGEGNTEAFF.

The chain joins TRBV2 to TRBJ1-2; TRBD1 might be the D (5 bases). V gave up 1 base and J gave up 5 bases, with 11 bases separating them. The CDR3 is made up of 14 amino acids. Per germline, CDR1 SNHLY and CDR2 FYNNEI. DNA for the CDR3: TGTGCCAGCAGTGAAGGGGCCAGGGAGTATGGCTACACCTTC. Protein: CASSEGAREYGYTF.

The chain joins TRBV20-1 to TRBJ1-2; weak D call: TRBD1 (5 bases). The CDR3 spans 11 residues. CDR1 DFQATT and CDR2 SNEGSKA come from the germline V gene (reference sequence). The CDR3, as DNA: TGCGCGGCAGGGCCGAATCTTGGCTACACCTTC. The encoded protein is CAAGPNLGYTF.

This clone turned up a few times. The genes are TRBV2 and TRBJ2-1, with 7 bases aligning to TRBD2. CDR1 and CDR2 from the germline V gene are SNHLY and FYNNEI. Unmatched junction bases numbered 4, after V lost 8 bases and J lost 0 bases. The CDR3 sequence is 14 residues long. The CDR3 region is CASGGVLSYNEQFF. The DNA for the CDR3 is TGTGCCAGCGGGGGGGTTCTCTCCTACAATGAGCAGTTCTTC.

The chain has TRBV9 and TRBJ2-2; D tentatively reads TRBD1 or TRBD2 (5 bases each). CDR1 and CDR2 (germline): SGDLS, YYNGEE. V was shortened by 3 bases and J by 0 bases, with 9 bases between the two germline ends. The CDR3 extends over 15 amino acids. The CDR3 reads CASSAGTANTGELFF. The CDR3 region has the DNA TGTGCCAGCAGCGCCGGGACGGCGAACACCGGGGAGCTGTTTTTT.

CDR3 bases: TGTGCCAGCCAAGTAGCGGGGTTGAATCAGCCCCAGCATTTT. Protein sequence: CASQVAGLNQPQHF. The chain carries TRBV18 and TRBJ1-5; D call uncertain. This CDR3 region has 14 residues. Trimming cost V 8 bases and J 4 bases, with 15 bases left between them. Germline lookup yields CDR1 KGHSH and CDR2 LQKENI.

This chain's CDR3 is CASSTFPRQSYGYTF. CDR3 DNA sequence: TGTGCCAGTAGTACCTTCCCGAGACAGTCCTATGGCTACACCTTC. J is TRBJ1-2 and V is TRBV19; D is perhaps TRBD1 (5 bases). The germline V and J ends were trimmed by 4 bases and 4 bases, with 16 bases remaining between them. Per germline, CDR1 LNHDA and CDR2 SQIVND (reference sequence). The CDR3 sequence is 15 residues long. Full variable domain (missing parts from reference TRBV19 and TRBJ1-2): DGGITQSPKYLFRKEGQNVTLSCEQNLNHDAMYWYRQDPGQGLRLIYYSQIVNDFQKGDIAEGYSVSREKKESFPLTVTSAQKNPTAFYLCASSTFPRQSYGYTFGSGTRLTVV.

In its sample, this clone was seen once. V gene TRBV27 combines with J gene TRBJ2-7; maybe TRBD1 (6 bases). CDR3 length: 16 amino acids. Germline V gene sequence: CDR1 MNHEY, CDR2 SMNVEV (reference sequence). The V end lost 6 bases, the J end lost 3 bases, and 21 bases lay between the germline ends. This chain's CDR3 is CASRRPTGTISYEQYF. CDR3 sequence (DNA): TGTGCCAGCAGGCGACCTACAGGGACAATCAGCTACGAGCAGTACTTC.

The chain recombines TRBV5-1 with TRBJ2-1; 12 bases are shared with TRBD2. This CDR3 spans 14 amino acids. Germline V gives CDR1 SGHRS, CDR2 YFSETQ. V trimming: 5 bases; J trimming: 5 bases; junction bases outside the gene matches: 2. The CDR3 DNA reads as TGCGCCAGCAGGACTAGCGGGGGACACAATGAGCAGTTCTTC. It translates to CASRTSGGHNEQFF.

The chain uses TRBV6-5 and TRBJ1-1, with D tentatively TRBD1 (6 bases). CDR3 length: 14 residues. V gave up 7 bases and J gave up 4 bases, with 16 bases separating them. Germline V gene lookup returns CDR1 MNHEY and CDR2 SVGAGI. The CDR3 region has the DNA TGTGCCAGCAAACCTACAGGGAGTGGCACTGAAGCTTTCTTT. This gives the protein CASKPTGSGTEAFF.

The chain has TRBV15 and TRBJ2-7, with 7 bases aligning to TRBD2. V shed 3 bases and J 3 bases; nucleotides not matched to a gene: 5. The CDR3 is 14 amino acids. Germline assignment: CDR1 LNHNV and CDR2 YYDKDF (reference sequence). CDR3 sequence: CATSRESGIYEQYF. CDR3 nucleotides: TGTGCCACCAGCAGGGAAAGCGGGATCTACGAGCAGTACTTC.

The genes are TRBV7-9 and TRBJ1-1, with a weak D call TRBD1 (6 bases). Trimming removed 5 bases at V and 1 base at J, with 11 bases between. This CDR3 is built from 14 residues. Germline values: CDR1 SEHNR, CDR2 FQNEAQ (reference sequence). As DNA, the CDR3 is TGTGCCAGCAGCCCCAGGGGCCGGAACACTGAAGCTTTCTTT. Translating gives CASSPRGRNTEAFF.